Included here is one TCR beta chain sequence, with context. Its matching antigen is unknown. The split of CD4+ cells yielded CD45RA+ naive and CD45RA-negative memory subsets. The ends were cut back, 3 bases at V and 0 bases at J, with 13 bases in the middle. The CDR3 runs to 16 residues. In germline, CDR1 is PRHDT, CDR2 FYEKMQ (reference sequence). The data were obtained in a study of shared clonotypes between healthy human individuals. Method: immunoSEQ multiplex PCR; TCRdb's copy keeps in-frame clones and lacks some. The table has about 1.5 million clones, under 99% seen once. Study-wide results and caveats: What naive subsets generally showed was a larger estimated richness than memory subsets showed.

The sequence was obtained from a man aged 25-40 years in good health. The chain employs TRBV13 and TRBJ2-3, with a weak D call TRBD2 (5 bases). The material sequenced was naive CD4+ T cells sorted from blood. Subset given: CD45RA+ positively selected. DNA for the CDR3: TGTGCCAGCAGCTTGGACTGGACCCCTAGCACAGATACGCAGTATTTT. Translated: CASSLDWTPSTDTQYF.